This is a list of T cell receptor beta chains from one sample in a study of shared clonotypes between healthy human individuals. Assay: immunoSEQ multiplex PCR; the TCRdb copy retains only in-frame clones and omits some. The sample includes around 700,000 clones, roughly 70% of them seen just once. What was sequenced was memory CD4+ T cells sorted from blood. The source is a woman aged 30 to 39 in good health. CDR3s include the opening cysteine and the closing phenylalanine or tryptophan. The D gene is left open where the match is weak. The listing skips clone size in some rows; elsewhere it reads once, few, many or a size class.

>-|TRBJ2-7|TRBV6-5|-|16
CASSYSLPERGYEQYF
TGTGCCAGCAGTTACTCGTTACCGGAAAGGGGCTACGAGCAGTACTTC
>-|TRBJ2-2|TRBV2|-|13
CASGEENTGELFF
TGTGCCAGCGGGGAGGAGAACACCGGGGAGCTGTTTTTT
>TRBD1|TRBJ1-5|TRBV6-1|-|14
CASSEGGGLQPQHF
TGTGCCAGCAGTGAAGGAGGGGGCTTGCAGCCCCAGCATTTT
>-|TRBJ1-1|TRBV2|once|14
CASSERGGDTEAFF
TGTGCCAGCAGTGAAAGGGGAGGGGACACTGAAGCTTTCTTT
>TRBD2|TRBJ2-2|TRBV2|-|17
CASSHGSGNLGTGELFF
TGTGCCAGCAGTCACGGTAGCGGGAATCTTGGCACCGGGGAGCTGTTTTTT
>TRBD1|TRBJ1-5|TRBV5-6|-|17
CASSRTGLGYSNQPQHF
TGTGCCAGCAGCCGGACAGGGTTGGGATATAGCAATCAGCCCCAGCATTTT
>-|TRBJ2-5|TRBV2|-|14
CASTKELPQETQYF
TGTGCCAGCACCAAAGAACTACCTCAAGAGACCCAGTACTTC
>TRBD2|TRBJ2-7|TRBV4-1|-|18
CASSQQMSSGSFSYEQYF
TGCGCCAGCAGCCAGCAAATGTCTAGCGGGAGCTTCTCCTACGAGCAGTACTTC
>TRBD1|TRBJ1-4|TRBV5-4|-|17
CASSEGQGGGGNEKLFF
TGTGCCAGCAGCGAGGGACAGGGTGGAGGGGGTAATGAAAAACTGTTTTTT
>TRBD1|TRBJ1-2|TRBV6-1|-|13
CASSRTGLYGYTF
TGTGCCAGCAGTAGGACAGGGCTTTATGGCTACACCTTC
>-|TRBJ2-5|TRBV28|-|15
CASSGVGGLQETQYF
TGTGCCAGCAGTGGGGTCGGGGGGCTCCAAGAGACCCAGTACTTC
>-|TRBJ1-2|TRBV28|-|15
CASSLGADVTYGYTF
TGTGCCAGCAGTTTAGGGGCCGACGTTACGTATGGCTACACCTTC
>-|TRBJ2-7|TRBV19|-|15
CASSRGTGESYEQYF
TGTGCCAGTAGTCGTGGAACGGGAGAGTCCTACGAGCAGTACTTC
>-|TRBJ1-3|TRBV7-9|-|16
CASSLRQADSGNTIYF
TGTGCCAGCAGCCTACGACAGGCAGACTCTGGAAACACCATATATTTT
>-|TRBJ2-7|TRBV4-2|-|16
CASRKIDSAKTHEQYF
TGTGCCAGCCGAAAGATAGACAGCGCCAAGACCCACGAGCAGTACTTC
>TRBD2|TRBJ2-1|TRBV30|-|14
CAWSLAGGGNEQFF
TGTGCCTGGAGTTTAGCGGGAGGGGGTAATGAGCAGTTCTTC
>TRBD1|TRBJ1-1|TRBV2|once|13
CASTRTGNTEAFF
TGTGCCAGCACTAGGACAGGGAACACTGAAGCTTTCTTT
>-|TRBJ2-5|TRBV5-1|-|17
CASSSRPETVFVETQYF
TGCGCCAGCAGCTCCCGGCCGGAGACAGTGTTTGTAGAGACCCAGTACTTC
>TRBD2|TRBJ2-1|TRBV9|-|14
CASSWTSADNEQFF
TGTGCCAGCAGCTGGACTAGCGCCGACAATGAGCAGTTCTTC
>TRBD2|TRBJ2-2|TRBV27|-|15
CASTSTSAYTGELFF
TGTGCCAGCACCTCGACTAGCGCCTACACCGGGGAGCTGTTTTTT
>-|TRBJ2-2|TRBV5-1|-|15
CASSSGARGTGELFF
TGCGCCAGCAGCTCAGGGGCGCGGGGCACCGGGGAGCTGTTTTTT
>-|TRBJ1-3|TRBV7-8|-|15
CASSPTKQTWNTIYF
TGTGCCAGCAGCCCCACGAAGCAGACATGGAACACCATATATTTT
>-|TRBJ2-7|TRBV11-1|-|14
CASSASLPSYEQYF
TGTGCCAGCAGCGCTTCACTACCGTCCTACGAGCAGTACTTC
>-|TRBJ1-2|TRBV7-2|-|13
CASSPRGNLGYTF
TGTGCCAGCAGCCCTCGGGGGAATCTTGGCTACACCTTC
>TRBD1|TRBJ2-7|TRBV28|-|16
CASSLFGDRDGYEQYF
TGTGCCAGCAGTTTATTCGGGGACAGGGATGGCTACGAGCAGTACTTC
>TRBD1|TRBJ2-1|TRBV28|-|19
CASSFLAFTGAKTNNEQFF
TGTGCCAGCAGTTTCCTTGCGTTTACAGGGGCGAAGACAAACAATGAGCAGTTCTTC
>-|TRBJ2-5|TRBV7-8|-|16
CASSLAGGGRSETQYF
TGTGCCAGCAGCTTAGCGGGTGGTGGTAGGTCCGAGACCCAGTACTTC
>-|TRBJ2-2|TRBV6-5|-|16
CASSYASQPNTGELFF
TGTGCCAGCAGTTACGCCTCGCAGCCAAACACCGGGGAGCTGTTTTTT
>TRBD1|TRBJ2-4|TRBV10-3|-|15
CAISGQDVAKNIQYF
TGTGCCATCAGCGGACAGGACGTAGCCAAAAACATTCAGTACTTC
>-|TRBJ2-5|TRBV2|once|14
CASRAGLTPETQYF
TGTGCCAGCAGGGCCGGACTAACTCCAGAGACCCAGTACTTC
>-|TRBJ2-6|TRBV9|-|15
CASSQRRTGANVLTF
TGTGCCAGCAGCCAGAGGAGGACTGGGGCCAACGTCCTGACTTTC
>TRBD1|TRBJ1-4|TRBV19|once|15
CASSPGQGYNEKLFF
TGTGCCAGTAGTCCCGGACAGGGGTATAATGAAAAACTGTTTTTT
>-|TRBJ1-4|TRBV6-1|-|15
CASRPPVGGNEKLFF
TGTGCCAGCAGACCCCCGGTAGGGGGTAATGAAAAACTGTTTTTT
>-|TRBJ1-1|TRBV18|-|14
CASSPQGEDTEAFF
TGTGCCAGCTCACCACAGGGGGAGGACACTGAAGCTTTCTTT
>TRBD2|TRBJ2-7|TRBV29-1|-|14
CSVTEGTSGYEQYF
TGCAGCGTGACGGAGGGAACTAGCGGCTACGAGCAGTACTTC
>TRBD2|TRBJ2-7|TRBV5-1|-|15
CASSLRETSIHEQYF
TGCGCCAGCAGCTTGCGTGAGACTAGCATCCACGAGCAGTACTTC
>-|TRBJ1-2|TRBV5-6|-|15
CASSLGMTDNYGYTF
TGTGCCAGCAGCTTAGGGATGACAGACAACTATGGCTACACCTTC
>TRBD1|TRBJ1-4|TRBV11-2|-|14
CASSAGQWAEKLFF
TGTGCCAGCAGCGCGGGACAGTGGGCGGAAAAACTGTTTTTT
>TRBD2|TRBJ2-1|TRBV2|few|13
CASNGQLAGVAFF
TGTGCCAGCAACGGGCAACTAGCGGGAGTTGCGTTCTTC
>TRBD1|TRBJ1-5|TRBV18|few|14
CASSAGTGNQPQHF
TGTGCCAGCTCAGCCGGGACAGGGAATCAGCCCCAGCATTTT
>TRBD2|TRBJ2-7|TRBV5-6|-|16
CASSLAVSGSSYEQYF
TGTGCCAGCAGCTTGGCGGTTAGCGGGAGCTCCTACGAGCAGTACTTC
>-|TRBJ1-4|TRBV10-2|once|15
CASSARRPTNEKLFF
TGCGCCAGCTCCGCGCGGAGGCCAACTAATGAAAAACTGTTTTTT
>-|TRBJ1-4|TRBV14|-|12
CASSRIDEKLFF
TGTGCCAGCAGCCGGATCGATGAAAAACTGTTTTTT
>-|TRBJ2-7|TRBV28|-|13
CASSYGDFYEQYF
TGTGCCAGCAGTTACGGAGACTTCTACGAGCAGTACTTC
>TRBD1|TRBJ1-1|TRBV9|few|16
CASSAMGQGKNTEAFF
TGTGCCAGCAGCGCGATGGGACAGGGGAAGAACACTGAAGCTTTCTTT
>-|TRBJ2-6|TRBV27|once|13
CACGNSGANVLTF
TGTGCCTGCGGGAACTCTGGGGCCAACGTCCTGACTTTC
>-|TRBJ2-1|TRBV10-1|-|14
CASSRPGGINEQFF
TGCGCCAGCTCGCGGCCAGGGGGGATAAATGAGCAGTTCTTC
>TRBD2|TRBJ2-7|TRBV2|-|17
CASSEGLGAGGSGEQYF
TGTGCCAGCAGTGAGGGTCTTGGCGCGGGAGGGTCGGGAGAGCAGTACTTC